The clone carrying this TCR beta chain was counted between two and nine times. The data stem from a study of human T cells and chemical hapten exposure. Each CDR3 protein gets one entry after TCRdb re-called the RACE reads with MiXCR. The profile shows about 89,000 distinct CDR3 sequences, about 11% of them singletons. Described time point: patch test 2, 6 weeks after DPC sensitization. Sample treatment: therapeutic diphenylcyclopropenone sensitization with weekly scalp DPC. The CDR3 loop spans 14 amino acids. Germline CDR1 SEHNR, CDR2 FQNEAQ (reference sequence). Trimming stripped 1 base from V and 5 bases from J, with 12 bases between.

The sequencing here drew on whole blood, taken in connection with sensitization to the hapten diphenylcyclopropenone (DPC). The chain combines TRBV7-9 with TRBJ2-7, with D possibly TRBD1 on 5 matching bases. This clonotype originated in a man aged 35 to 55 with alopecia areata. Some clones in this sample may be carry-over from other donors' samples. For the CDR3, the DNA is TGTGCCAGCAGCTTAGTGGAAGGGGTCCACGAGCAGTACTTC. It is translated as CASSLVEGVHEQYF.